This TCR beta chain was sequenced in a study of T cell responses to AZD1222 COVID-19 vaccine. Sequencing was performed with immunoSEQ multiplex PCR; in TCRdb, only in-frame clones are kept and a portion is missing. This table has about 88,000 clones, roughly 94% appearing once. The CDR3 contains 15 residues. Per the germline V gene, CDR1 is MDHEN and CDR2 is SYDVKM. The germline V and J ends were trimmed by 4 bases and 2 bases, with 14 bases remaining between them. Findings and caveats of the study: Increased Spike-specific TCR breadth and depth were observed after two AZD1222 doses. At baseline, just a handful of AZD1222 recipients tested seropositive. The donor cohort was predominantly white British with a female majority, and clonal diversity may have been underestimated. The study reported that nearly half of spike-specific TCRs target unmutated variant regions.

This clone has only one observation. Its antigen is unknown. The sequencing used peripheral blood, collected on day 0 of AZD1222 vaccination. The source is an adult in good health. This sequence joins TRBV28 and TRBJ1-2, with a possible D match to TRBD1 (6 bases). The CDR3 here is CASSSLDRENYGYTF. CDR3 sequence (DNA): TGTGCCAGCAGTTCTTTGGACAGAGAAAACTATGGCTACACCTTC.